Listed below are T cell receptor beta chains from one sample, sequenced in a study of blood T cells in healthy people across ages. A single record per CDR3 protein comes from TCRdb applying MiXCR to the 5' RACE reads. The sample includes hundreds of thousands of distinct CDR3 sequences, 40% to 65% of them seen just once. The sample comprised blood. The receptors here all came from a woman older than 75 in good health. Each CDR3 is given with its conserved first and last residue. A D gene is named only where the DNA matches it firmly. The listing skips clone size in some rows; elsewhere it reads once, few, many or a size class.

d_gene: TRBD2
abundance: many
v_gene: TRBV5-1
j_gene: TRBJ2-7
len: 15
CDR3nt: TGCGCCAGCAGCTTGGAGGCTAGCGGGGGATACGAGCAGTACTTC
CDR3aa: CASSLEASGGYEQYF

d_gene: TRBD2
abundance: many
v_gene: TRBV6-1
j_gene: TRBJ2-7
len: 14
CDR3nt: TGTGCCAGTACTAGGGCTAGCGGGAGTTACGAGCAGTACTTC
CDR3aa: CASTRASGSYEQYF

d_gene: TRBD1
abundance: -
v_gene: TRBV6-6
j_gene: TRBJ2-7
len: 15
CDR3nt: TGTGCCAGCAGTCCGGGGGACAGGGGCTACTACGAGCAGTACTTC
CDR3aa: CASSPGDRGYYEQYF

d_gene: -
abundance: many
v_gene: TRBV7-2
j_gene: TRBJ2-6
len: 16
CDR3nt: TGTGCCAGCAGCTTAGGGATTTACTCTGGGGCCAACGTCCTGACTTTC
CDR3aa: CASSLGIYSGANVLTF

d_gene: -
abundance: -
v_gene: TRBV5-1
j_gene: TRBJ2-5
len: 14
CDR3nt: TGCGCCAGCAGCTTGGTTTCAGTCCAAGAGACCCAGTACTTC
CDR3aa: CASSLVSVQETQYF

d_gene: -
abundance: -
v_gene: TRBV2
j_gene: TRBJ1-2
len: 13
CDR3nt: TGTGCCAGCAGGACACCGACTAACTATGGCTACACCTTC
CDR3aa: CASRTPTNYGYTF

d_gene: -
abundance: -
v_gene: TRBV29-1
j_gene: TRBJ2-2
len: 13
CDR3nt: TGCAGCGCTGATAGGGGCGACACCGGGGAGCTGTTTTTT
CDR3aa: CSADRGDTGELFF

d_gene: -
abundance: many
v_gene: TRBV4-1
j_gene: TRBJ2-5
len: 16
CDR3nt: TGCGCCAGCAGCCAAAGACATAAGGTCCAGGTTGAGACCCAGTACTTC
CDR3aa: CASSQRHKVQVETQYF

d_gene: TRBD1
abundance: few
v_gene: TRBV20-1
j_gene: TRBJ2-7
len: 16
CDR3nt: TGCAGTGCTAGAGCTAATATCCGCCGACAGGGTAACGAGCAGTACTTC
CDR3aa: CSARANIRRQGNEQYF

d_gene: -
abundance: once
v_gene: TRBV7-9
j_gene: TRBJ2-7
len: 12
CDR3nt: TGTTCCAGCAGTAACAGGGTCTACGAGCAGTACTTC
CDR3aa: CSSSNRVYEQYF

d_gene: -
abundance: -
v_gene: TRBV6-5
j_gene: TRBJ2-3
len: 14
CDR3nt: TGTGCCAGCAGCCGGTGGACTCGCACAGATACGCAGTATTTT
CDR3aa: CASSRWTRTDTQYF

d_gene: -
abundance: -
v_gene: TRBV6-6
j_gene: TRBJ1-2
len: 16
CDR3nt: TGTGCCAACAACGACAGGCCACAACCCTTCAACTATGGCTACACCTTC
CDR3aa: CANNDRPQPFNYGYTF

d_gene: -
abundance: many
v_gene: TRBV5-1
j_gene: TRBJ1-1
len: 14
CDR3nt: TGCGCCAGCAGCTTGGGGGGTGTCAACACTGAAGCTTTCTTT
CDR3aa: CASSLGGVNTEAFF

d_gene: -
abundance: many
v_gene: TRBV12-3/TRBV12-4
j_gene: TRBJ2-3
len: 12
CDR3nt: TGTGCCAGCAGTTTAAACACAGATACGCAGTATTTT
CDR3aa: CASSLNTDTQYF

d_gene: TRBD2
abundance: many
v_gene: TRBV25-1
j_gene: TRBJ2-4
len: 16
CDR3nt: TGTGCCAGCAGTGAATCCGGGACTAGCTGGCGGAACATTCAGTACTTC
CDR3aa: CASSESGTSWRNIQYF

d_gene: TRBD1
abundance: -
v_gene: TRBV7-3
j_gene: TRBJ2-1
len: 14
CDR3nt: TGTGTCAGCAGCTTAACGAACAGGGGCGATGAGCAGTTCTTC
CDR3aa: CVSSLTNRGDEQFF

d_gene: -
abundance: many
v_gene: TRBV3-1
j_gene: TRBJ2-1
len: 21
CDR3nt: TGTGCCAGCAGCCAAGAGCCGATACTAGTTCCCCTCTTAAGCTCCTACAATGAGCAGTTCTTC
CDR3aa: CASSQEPILVPLLSSYNEQFF

d_gene: -
abundance: once
v_gene: TRBV20-1
j_gene: TRBJ1-1
len: 14
CDR3nt: TGCAGTGCTATGAGGCAGGGCCGGCCCCTTGAAGCTTTCTTT
CDR3aa: CSAMRQGRPLEAFF

d_gene: -
abundance: many
v_gene: TRBV12-3/TRBV12-4
j_gene: TRBJ2-3
len: 15
CDR3nt: TGTGCCAGCAGTTTAGACAGGACTTTCACAGATACGCAGTATTTT
CDR3aa: CASSLDRTFTDTQYF

d_gene: -
abundance: few
v_gene: TRBV18
j_gene: TRBJ2-7
len: 14
CDR3nt: TGTGCCAGCTCCCCCCCCAATAAGGGTCCTGAGCAGTACTTC
CDR3aa: CASSPPNKGPEQYF

d_gene: TRBD2
abundance: -
v_gene: TRBV27
j_gene: TRBJ2-1
len: 16
CDR3nt: TGTGCCAGCAGTTTATCTAGCGGGAGTGTCGTTAATGAGCAGTTCTTC
CDR3aa: CASSLSSGSVVNEQFF

d_gene: -
abundance: -
v_gene: TRBV12-3/TRBV12-4
j_gene: TRBJ1-2
len: 14
CDR3nt: TGTGCCAGCAAATGGGGCGGGGATTTTGGTGGCTACACCTTC
CDR3aa: CASKWGGDFGGYTF

d_gene: -
abundance: many
v_gene: TRBV6-5
j_gene: TRBJ1-4
len: 15
CDR3nt: TGTGCCAGCAGCCCCCGGGGGGGCGGGAACGAAAAACTGTTTTTT
CDR3aa: CASSPRGGGNEKLFF

d_gene: -
abundance: once
v_gene: TRBV30
j_gene: TRBJ2-1
len: 15
CDR3nt: TGTGCCTGGAGCGATACGGGACTCGGCAACAATGAGCAGTTCTTC
CDR3aa: CAWSDTGLGNNEQFF

d_gene: -
abundance: many
v_gene: TRBV5-1
j_gene: TRBJ2-3
len: 13
CDR3nt: TGCGCCAGCAGCGTCTGGGGACGAGATACGCAGTATTTT
CDR3aa: CASSVWGRDTQYF

d_gene: -
abundance: -
v_gene: TRBV11-2
j_gene: TRBJ2-2
len: 14
CDR3nt: TGTGCCAGCAGCTTAGAACTTAACACCGGGGAGCTGTTTTTT
CDR3aa: CASSLELNTGELFF

d_gene: TRBD2
abundance: -
v_gene: TRBV27
j_gene: TRBJ2-7
len: 15
CDR3nt: TGTGCCAGCAGTTTTATAAGGGCGCCCCGGGGGGAACAGTACTTC
CDR3aa: CASSFIRAPRGEQYF

d_gene: TRBD1
abundance: -
v_gene: TRBV5-5
j_gene: TRBJ1-6
len: 13
CDR3nt: TGTGCCAGCAGACAGACAGGGCTCAGGGCCCTCCACTTT
CDR3aa: CASRQTGLRALHF

d_gene: TRBD1
abundance: -
v_gene: TRBV6-5
j_gene: TRBJ2-5
len: 15
CDR3nt: TGTGCCAGCAGTTACTCGACAGGGAGTGGAGAGACCCAGTACTTC
CDR3aa: CASSYSTGSGETQYF

d_gene: -
abundance: -
v_gene: TRBV20-1
j_gene: TRBJ2-4
len: 15
CDR3nt: TGCAGTGCTAGAGATTTCGGGACAGCGGGGTACATTCAGTACTTC
CDR3aa: CSARDFGTAGYIQYF

d_gene: -
abundance: -
v_gene: TRBV21-1
j_gene: TRBJ1-5
len: 16
CDR3nt: TGTGCCAGCAGCTCCCGGGGAACAGGGGACAATCAGCCCCAGCATTTT
CDR3aa: CASSSRGTGDNQPQHF

d_gene: -
abundance: -
v_gene: TRBV20-1
j_gene: TRBJ2-4
len: 17
CDR3nt: TGCAGTGCTCCCCCAGCAGGGGTTGGACCGTCCAAAAACATTCAGTACTTC
CDR3aa: CSAPPAGVGPSKNIQYF

d_gene: TRBD1
abundance: -
v_gene: TRBV27
j_gene: TRBJ2-7
len: 15
CDR3nt: TGTGCCAGCAGTTCTGCAGGGACAGGGGACTACGAGCAGTACTTC
CDR3aa: CASSSAGTGDYEQYF

d_gene: -
abundance: -
v_gene: TRBV29-1
j_gene: TRBJ2-7
len: 11
CDR3nt: TGCAGCGTTGGGAACACCGTCGAGCAGTACTTC
CDR3aa: CSVGNTVEQYF

d_gene: -
abundance: -
v_gene: TRBV4-2
j_gene: TRBJ2-1
len: 16
CDR3nt: TGTGCCAGCAGCCATGGACAGACCATTTCCTACGATGAGCAGTTCTTC
CDR3aa: CASSHGQTISYDEQFF

d_gene: -
abundance: few
v_gene: TRBV5-6
j_gene: TRBJ2-3
len: 16
CDR3nt: TGTGCCAGCAGCTTGACGGTTGGGGTTGTCACAGATACGCAGTATTTT
CDR3aa: CASSLTVGVVTDTQYF

d_gene: -
abundance: -
v_gene: TRBV5-1
j_gene: TRBJ1-1
len: 17
CDR3nt: TGCGCCAGCAGCTCCGGAGGTGCGGGGAGAGGAGGCACTGAAGCTTTCTTT
CDR3aa: CASSSGGAGRGGTEAFF

d_gene: -
abundance: few
v_gene: TRBV5-5
j_gene: TRBJ1-3
len: 14
CDR3nt: TGTGCCAGCAGCTTAGACGGCTCTGGAAACACCATATATTTT
CDR3aa: CASSLDGSGNTIYF

d_gene: -
abundance: -
v_gene: TRBV20-1
j_gene: TRBJ1-1
len: 13
CDR3nt: TGCAGTGCTAGAGTGGCGCAGGGCACTGAAGCTTTCTTT
CDR3aa: CSARVAQGTEAFF

d_gene: TRBD1
abundance: -
v_gene: TRBV15
j_gene: TRBJ2-5
len: 13
CDR3nt: TGTGCCACCAGCAGTAGGGGGCCAGAGACCCAGTACTTC
CDR3aa: CATSSRGPETQYF

d_gene: -
abundance: -
v_gene: TRBV9
j_gene: TRBJ2-5
len: 16
CDR3nt: TGTGCCAGCAGCGTAGGTGGGAATGACAGACAAGAGACCCAGTACTTC
CDR3aa: CASSVGGNDRQETQYF

d_gene: -
abundance: many
v_gene: TRBV9
j_gene: TRBJ2-1
len: 15
CDR3nt: TGTGCCAGCAGCGTAGGGGACTCCGCCTACAATGAGCAGTTCTTC
CDR3aa: CASSVGDSAYNEQFF

d_gene: TRBD2
abundance: many
v_gene: TRBV20-1
j_gene: TRBJ2-1
len: 15
CDR3nt: TGCAGTGCTCCTGGGGTAGCGGGGACCCCGGGTGAGCAGTTCTTC
CDR3aa: CSAPGVAGTPGEQFF

d_gene: TRBD1
abundance: few
v_gene: TRBV20-1
j_gene: TRBJ2-5
len: 15
CDR3nt: TGCAGTGCTAGACCACCTGGACAGGGGAAAGAGACCCAGTACTTC
CDR3aa: CSARPPGQGKETQYF

d_gene: TRBD1
abundance: -
v_gene: TRBV6-5
j_gene: TRBJ1-6
len: 17
CDR3nt: TGTGCCAGCAGTTACTCCTCATCCGGGACAGGGGCTTCACCCCCCCACTTT
CDR3aa: CASSYSSSGTGASPPHF

d_gene: -
abundance: many
v_gene: TRBV9
j_gene: TRBJ2-3
len: 16
CDR3nt: TGTGCCAGCAGCCCCCGAGCCGGGGAGCCCACAGATACGCAGTATTTT
CDR3aa: CASSPRAGEPTDTQYF

d_gene: -
abundance: -
v_gene: TRBV6-6
j_gene: TRBJ1-1
len: 13
CDR3nt: TGTGCCAGCAGTTACAACGGCAACACTGAAGCTTTCTTT
CDR3aa: CASSYNGNTEAFF

d_gene: -
abundance: -
v_gene: TRBV15
j_gene: TRBJ2-5
len: 13
CDR3nt: TGTGCCACCAGCGGGACGGCGGGTGAGGCCCAGTACTTC
CDR3aa: CATSGTAGEAQYF

d_gene: -
abundance: -
v_gene: TRBV6-5
j_gene: TRBJ1-2
len: 16
CDR3nt: TGTGCCAGCAGTTACACCACCGCCGGGACGGCCTATGGCTACACCTTC
CDR3aa: CASSYTTAGTAYGYTF

d_gene: TRBD1
abundance: -
v_gene: TRBV10-1
j_gene: TRBJ1-2
len: 13
CDR3nt: TGCGCCAGCAGTGAAGACAGGGAGGTTGGCTACACCTTC
CDR3aa: CASSEDREVGYTF

d_gene: -
abundance: -
v_gene: TRBV28
j_gene: TRBJ2-7
len: 16
CDR3nt: TGTGCCAGCATCCCTTGGGGAGTGAAAAGCTCCTACGAGCAGTACTTC
CDR3aa: CASIPWGVKSSYEQYF

d_gene: -
abundance: -
v_gene: TRBV27
j_gene: TRBJ2-7
len: 16
CDR3nt: TGTGCCAGCAGTGGAGAACAGGGAAGTATAGTAAGTGAGCAGTACTTC
CDR3aa: CASSGEQGSIVSEQYF

d_gene: -
abundance: many
v_gene: TRBV18
j_gene: TRBJ2-7
len: 15
CDR3nt: TGTGCCAGCTCGCCGACACATTCGAGCTCCTACGAGCAGTACTTC
CDR3aa: CASSPTHSSSYEQYF